This TCR beta chain was retrieved from a study of a mutant IDH1 vaccine in newly diagnosed glioma. At the level of the study: Treated patients, about 60% male and 37.5% female, averaged approximately 40 years of age. Prior therapy was radiotherapy, temozolomide, or both; most received both.

The method was immunoSEQ multiplex PCR; TCRdb's version includes in-frame clones alone and lacks a portion of them. Altogether 50,000 to 75,000 clones are present, more than 85% being singletons, with the ten largest covering 2.6%. As for this clone: Its antigen is undetermined.

Broader study findings: Overall, around 94% of patients had vaccine-induced immune responses. Seemingly, top peripheral T cell clonotype changes bore no relation to pseudoprogression.

Regarding time point: baseline, week 1 (first vaccination visit). The treatment: pre-vaccination baseline after standard-of-care therapy. This receptor was obtained from a man aged 50 to 59 with glioma. The sequencing here drew on PBMCs, taken from a glioma patient treated with radiotherapy, temozolomide or both.

CDR3 bases: TGTGCCAGCAGCCAAGAACAGGGGAGCGAGCAGTTCTTC. It translates to CASSQEQGSEQFF. The chain uses TRBV4-2 and TRBJ2-1; the match to TRBD1 covers 7 bases. The length of the CDR3 is 13 residues. CDR1 and CDR2 (germline): LGHNA, YNFKEQ. After removal of 0 bases from V and 10 bases from J, the junction contained 3 bases not matched to a gene.